This T cell receptor (beta chain) was recovered during a study of blood T cell repertoires in COVID-19. As for the study in general: Material from acute and convalescent COVID-19 was sourced from the United States, Italy and Spain.

This table comes from immunoSEQ multiplex PCR, and its TCRdb copy is limited to in-frame clones, with some not included. The sample consists of about 200,000 clones, 75% to 90% of them appearing once. Worth noting for this clone: This same CDR3 is encoded by further DNA sequences in the sample.

The sample taken for sequencing was peripheral blood. This TCR was sampled from a human donor in a cohort sampled during active COVID-19.

The CDR3 protein is CASSPGAGEKLFF. The CDR3 bases are TGTGCCAGCTCACCGGGGGCCGGTGAAAAACTGTTTTTT. The chain uses TRBV18 and TRBJ1-4; a weak D match, TRBD1 (6 bases). V was shortened by 3 bases and J by 7 bases, with 9 bases between the two germline ends. Germline CDR1 and CDR2: KGHSH and LQKENI. This CDR3 spans 13 amino acids.